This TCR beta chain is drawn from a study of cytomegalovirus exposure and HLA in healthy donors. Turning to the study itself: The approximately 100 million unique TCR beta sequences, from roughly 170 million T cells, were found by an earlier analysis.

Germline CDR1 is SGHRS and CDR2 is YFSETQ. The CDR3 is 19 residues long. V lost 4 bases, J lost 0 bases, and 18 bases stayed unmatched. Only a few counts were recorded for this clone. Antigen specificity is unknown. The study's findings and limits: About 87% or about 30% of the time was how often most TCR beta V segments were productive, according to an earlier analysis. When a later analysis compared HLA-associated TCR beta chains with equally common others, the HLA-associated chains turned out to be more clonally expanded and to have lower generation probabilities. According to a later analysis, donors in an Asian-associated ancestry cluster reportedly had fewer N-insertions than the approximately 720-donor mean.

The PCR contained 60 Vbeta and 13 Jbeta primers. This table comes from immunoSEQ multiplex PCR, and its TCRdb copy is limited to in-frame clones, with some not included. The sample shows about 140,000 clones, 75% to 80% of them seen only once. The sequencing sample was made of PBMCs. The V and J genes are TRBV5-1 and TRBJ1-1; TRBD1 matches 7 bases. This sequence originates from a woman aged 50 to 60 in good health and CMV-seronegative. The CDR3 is CASSPGQHHTGNMNTEAFF. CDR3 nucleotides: TGCGCCAGCAGCCCGGGACAGCATCACACCGGCAACATGAACACTGAAGCTTTCTTT.